The table lists the clone carrying this T cell receptor (beta chain) with many counts. Its antigen is as yet unknown. The data were obtained in a study of CD8 T cells in ankylosing spondylitis. Study findings and constraints: The study identified a TCR beta motif of 7 or 8 highly homologous variants that appeared characteristic of ankylosing spondylitis blood.

From the 5' RACE reads, TCRdb called clonotypes with MiXCR, one entry per CDR3 protein. In the table there are 200,000 to 250,000 distinct CDR3 sequences, roughly 26% of which are singletons. CDR1 is SNHLY, CDR2 FYNNEI, per germline. Trimming stripped 5 bases from V and 8 bases from J, with 18 bases between. This CDR3 comprises 14 residues. What was sequenced was blood, either unsorted or a sorted T cell fraction (not recorded which). The sequence came from a male donor with ankylosing spondylitis or in good health (not recorded which). The chain couples TRBV2 to TRBJ1-1; a possible D gene is TRBD1 (6 bases). CDR3 sequence (DNA): TGTGCCAGCAGTAAACTTTCAGGGGAATCGGAAGCTTTCTTT. Protein sequence: CASSKLSGESEAFF.